The 11 T cell receptor beta chains in this list originate from one sample, sequenced in a study of cytomegalovirus exposure and HLA in healthy donors. The study ran its PCR with 60 Vbeta and 13 Jbeta primers. Profiled with immunoSEQ multiplex PCR; TCRdb holds only in-frame clones, not every one. There are roughly 180,000 clones in the sample; 75% occur only once, and roughly 7.1% lies in the top ten. Material for sequencing was PBMCs. All receptors derive from a woman aged 40 to 50 in good health and CMV-seropositive.

The V and J genes are TRBV15 and TRBJ2-7, with 7 bases fitting TRBD1. The trim removed 8 bases at V and 0 bases at J, leaving 10 bases unmatched. Germline V gene lookup returns CDR1 LNHNV and CDR2 YYDKDF (reference sequence). The CDR3 contains 15 residues. In nucleotides, the CDR3 is TGTGCCACCTCGACAGGGAACCCATTCTCCTACGAGCAGTACTTC. Its protein is CATSTGNPFSYEQYF.

This clone occurred a few times. The rearrangement links TRBV2 to TRBJ1-3; 7 nucleotides match TRBD1. V shed 6 bases and J 1 base; nucleotides not matched to a gene: 9. Germline CDR1 and CDR2: SNHLY and FYNNEI. There are 16 residues in the CDR3. The CDR3 here is CASSYNRQGSGNTIYF. The CDR3 coding sequence is TGTGCCAGCAGCTATAACCGACAGGGTTCTGGAAACACCATATATTTT.

This clone has a handful of counts. This rearrangement joins TRBV6-4 to TRBJ2-2, with D perhaps TRBD2 (5 bases). Trimming stripped 3 bases from V and 3 bases from J, with 5 bases between. Per the germline V gene, CDR1 is MRHNA and CDR2 is SNTAGT. The CDR3 loop spans 13 amino acids. The CDR3 DNA is TGTGCCAGCAGTGAGCGGGACACCGGGGAGCTGTTTTTT. Translated: CASSERDTGELFF.

The gene calls are TRBV4-3 and TRBJ2-7, with D perhaps matching TRBD2 (7 bases). Germline lookup yields CDR1 LGHNA and CDR2 YSLEER. The CDR3 is 15 residues long. Deletions cut 0 bases from V and 4 bases from J, with 13 bases between. The CDR3 DNA is TGCGCCAGCAGCCAAGATCCGAGGGGGGGGTACGAGCAGTACTTC. Encoded protein: CASSQDPRGGYEQYF.

The chain recombines TRBV7-8 with TRBJ2-7, with 14 bases aligning to TRBD2. The CDR3 runs 15 residues. Germline assignment: CDR1 SGHVS and CDR2 FQNEAQ. The junction had 5 bases not matched to a gene; V was cut back by 4 bases and J by 6 bases. CDR3 protein: CASSSGTSGSSEQYF. The DNA for the CDR3 is TGTGCCAGCAGCTCCGGGACTAGCGGGAGTAGCGAGCAGTACTTC.

This clone came up a few times. The chain couples TRBV4-3 to TRBJ1-4; D ambiguous. Germline CDR1 is LGHNA and CDR2 is YSLEER. V lost 0 bases and J 2 bases, leaving 7 bases between the germline ends. This CDR3 has 15 amino acids. As DNA, the CDR3 is TGCGCCAGCAGCCAAGACGGAGGGACTAATGAAAAACTGTTTTTT. Translation gives CASSQDGGTNEKLFF.

The chain employs TRBV4-1 and TRBJ1-5, with 8 bases matching TRBD1. CDR1 is MGHRA and CDR2 is YSYEKL in the germline V gene. The ends lost 5 bases at V and 3 bases at J; junction bases unmatched: 12. This CDR3 contains 17 residues. CDR3 in amino acids: CASSSGGRGPLNQPQHF. Written as DNA, the CDR3 is TGCGCCAGCAGCTCCGGAGGCAGGGGGCCGCTCAATCAGCCCCAGCATTTT.

The sample holds a few counts of this clone. The chain links TRBV6-4 to TRBJ2-7; 7 positions match TRBD2. J was trimmed by 1 base and V by 3 bases; bases with no gene match: 3. In germline, CDR1 is MRHNA, CDR2 SNTAGT. The CDR3 length is 14 residues. CDR3 bases: TGTGCCAGCAGTGAACTAGCGAATTCCTACGAGCAGTACTTC. Its translation: CASSELANSYEQYF.

V and J are TRBV29-1 and TRBJ2-2; maybe TRBD1 (6 bases). V shed 4 bases and J shed 0 bases, with 9 bases lying between them. The CDR3 spans 14 residues. The germline CDR1 and CDR2 sequences are SQVTM and ANQGSEA. CDR3 nucleotide sequence: TGCAGCGTTGGGCAGGGGTCGAACACCGGGGAGCTGTTTTTT. It codes for CSVGQGSNTGELFF.

The chain carries TRBV5-1 and TRBJ2-1; 11 bases map to TRBD2. V lost 1 base, J lost 8 bases, and 5 bases stayed unmatched. This CDR3 has 15 residues. The germline CDR1 and CDR2 sequences are SGHRS and YFSETQ. CDR3 DNA sequence: TGCGCCAGCAGCTTGACTAGCGGGAGTAAAGATGAGCAGTTCTTC. Translated: CASSLTSGSKDEQFF.

This clone came up a few times. This rearrangement joins TRBV6-1 to TRBJ1-5; D not resolved. This CDR3 has 15 amino acids. In germline, CDR1 is MNHNS, CDR2 SASEGT. The ends were cut back, 7 bases at V and 0 bases at J, with 13 bases in the middle. CDR3 nucleotides: TGTGCCAGCATACTACACTATTATAGCAATCAGCCCCAGCATTTT. It encodes CASILHYYSNQPQHF.